Below, 14 T cell receptor beta chains from the same sample are listed, as sequenced in a study of cytomegalovirus exposure and HLA in healthy donors. Primers: 60 Vbeta forward and 13 Jbeta reverse. Assay used: immunoSEQ multiplex PCR; TCRdb lists only in-frame clones, some missing. The data show about 100,000 clones, roughly 71% seen once. The sample was PBMCs. Every receptor here comes from a man aged 35 to 55 in good health and CMV-seropositive.

This sequence joins TRBV28 and TRBJ1-1, with TRBD1 matching 8 bases. The CDR3 loop spans 16 amino acids. The germline V gene has CDR1 MDHEN and CDR2 SYDVKM. Trimming cost V 3 bases and J 6 bases; bases outside gene matches: 12. CDR3 protein: CASSFYTSQGGAEAFF. In DNA, the CDR3 is TGTGCCAGCAGTTTTTATACCTCACAGGGGGGGGCTGAAGCTTTCTTT.

This sequence joins TRBV4-3 and TRBJ1-4; possibly TRBD1 for D (5 bases). CDR3 length: 17 amino acids. V lost 0 bases and J 0 bases, leaving 11 bases between the germline ends. Germline V gene data show CDR1 as LGHNA and CDR2 as YSLEER. The CDR3 DNA follows: TGCGCCAGCAGCCAAGATAAGCGGGGCGCAACTAATGAAAAACTGTTTTTT. Translating it yields CASSQDKRGATNEKLFF.

The chain links TRBV27 to TRBJ2-7, with D perhaps given as TRBD1 or TRBD2 (5 bases each). CDR1 MNHEY and CDR2 SMNVEV come from the germline V gene (reference sequence). Trimming took off 5 bases at V and 3 bases at J, with 5 bases between the two ends. This CDR3 contains 11 residues. The CDR3 DNA sequence: TGTGCCAGCAGTGGGGGCTACGAGCAGTACGTC. It encodes CASSGGYEQYV.

This chain joins TRBV28 and TRBJ2-7, with D tentatively TRBD1 (5 bases). The CDR3 spans 11 residues. Germline V gene lookup returns CDR1 MDHEN and CDR2 SYDVKM. V was pared by 5 bases and J by 3 bases, with 5 bases between. The CDR3: CASSDSYEQYV. The CDR3 DNA sequence: TGTGCCAGCAGTGACAGCTACGAGCAGTACGTC.

The chain links TRBV6-6 to TRBJ1-2, with D perhaps matching TRBD1 (5 bases). The V gene lost 0 bases and the J gene lost 11 bases, with 19 bases spanning the gap. The germline V gene encodes CDR1 MNHNY and CDR2 SVGAGI (reference sequence). CDR3 size: 15 residues. CDR3 loop: CASSYSQGAELRYTF. The CDR3 DNA reads as TGTGCCAGCAGTTACTCGCAGGGCGCGGAGCTGAGATACACCTTC.

The table lists this clone with a count of one. V is TRBV10-3 and J is TRBJ1-1; the D is unclear. Germline V gives CDR1 ENHRY, CDR2 SYGVKD. The CDR3 consists of 13 residues. As DNA, the CDR3 is TGTGCACTACGGGGAAGCATGAACACTGAAGCTTTCTTT. Translated, it gives CALRGSMNTEAFF.

This clone was observed a handful of times. The chain couples TRBV6-6 to TRBJ2-5, with TRBD1 identical over 7 bases. With 6 bases clipped from V and 7 bases from J, the junction kept 8 bases outside the gene matches. This CDR3 is built from 13 residues. CDR1 MNHNY and CDR2 SVGAGI come from the germline V gene (reference sequence). The DNA for the CDR3 is TGTGCCAGCAGCCCTAGGGGGCGCGGGACCCAGTACTTC. Protein sequence: CASSPRGRGTQYF.

CDR3 loop: CASSQERQVRYNEQFF. In DNA form, the CDR3 reads TGCGCCAGCAGCCAAGAACGGCAGGTCCGCTACAATGAGCAGTTCTTC. The rearrangement joins TRBV4-1 to TRBJ2-1; D ambiguous. The CDR3 spans 16 residues. The V end lost 0 bases, the J end lost 3 bases, and 12 bases lay between the germline ends. Germline-derived CDR1 and CDR2 are MGHRA and YSYEKL.

V usage is TRBV10-3 and J usage is TRBJ1-1; 7 nucleotides agree with TRBD1. Germline V gene lookup returns CDR1 ENHRY and CDR2 SYGVKD. The CDR3 is 16 residues long. V trimming: 3 bases; J trimming: 1 base; junction bases outside the gene matches: 8. The CDR3 DNA is TGTGCCATCAGTGACTACAGTGACAGGGCGAACACTGAAGCTTTCTTT. It specifies CAISDYSDRANTEAFF.

The DNA of the CDR3 is TGCGCCAGCACCCTGGCGGGGCAGGGAGCGGAGACCCAGTACTTC. It translates to CASTLAGQGAETQYF. The chain joins TRBV5-1 to TRBJ2-5; D is perhaps TRBD2 (6 bases). CDR1 SGHRS and CDR2 YFSETQ come from the germline V gene. V gave up 6 bases and J gave up 5 bases, with 20 bases separating them. The CDR3 is 15 residues long.

In its sample, this clone was seen once. The chain combines TRBV5-1 with TRBJ1-1; 7 bases fit TRBD1. This CDR3 is 14 amino acids long. Looked up from germline, CDR1 is SGHRS and CDR2 is YFSETQ. Trimming cost V 6 bases and J 2 bases; bases outside gene matches: 7. The CDR3 DNA sequence: TGCGCCAGCATCGAAGGGACAGCAAACACTGAAGCTTTCTTT. It translates to CASIEGTANTEAFF.

This clone has a handful of counts. The chain is built from TRBV5-4 and TRBJ2-7, with TRBD2 matching 7 bases. This CDR3 has 12 amino acids. V lost 0 bases, J lost 7 bases, and 1 base stayed unmatched. Germline CDR1 and CDR2: SGHNT and YYREEE (reference sequence). In DNA, the CDR3 is TGTGCCAGCAGCTTGGATAGCGGGGAGCAGTACGTC. As protein: CASSLDSGEQYV.

The chain is built from TRBV9 and TRBJ1-2; possible D gene TRBD1, 5 bases. The CDR3 has 14 amino acids. Trimming shortened V by 1 base and J by 6 bases, and 13 bases separated the two germline ends. CDR1 and CDR2 (germline): SGDLS, YYNGEE. CDR3 region: CASSVLGASNGYTF. DNA of the CDR3: TGTGCCAGCAGCGTATTAGGGGCCTCCAATGGCTACACCTTC. The whole variable domain, remainder taken from reference TRBV9 and TRBJ1-2, is DSGVTQTPKHLITATGQRVTLRCSPRSGDLSVYWYQQSLDQGLQFLIQYYNGEERAKGNILERFSAQQFPDLHSELNLSSLELGDSALYFCASSVLGASNGYTFGSGTRLTVV.

The chain carries TRBV5-1 and TRBJ2-2; perhaps TRBD2 as D (5 bases). CDR3 size: 21 residues. The V gene lost 0 bases and the J gene lost 0 bases, with 24 bases spanning the gap. The V gene's germline CDR1 is SGHRS and CDR2 YFSETQ. In DNA form, the CDR3 reads TGCGCCAGCAGCTTGGTTCTTTCGGATTACATGGAGGCTCCGAACACCGGGGAGCTGTTTTTT. Residues: CASSLVLSDYMEAPNTGELFF.